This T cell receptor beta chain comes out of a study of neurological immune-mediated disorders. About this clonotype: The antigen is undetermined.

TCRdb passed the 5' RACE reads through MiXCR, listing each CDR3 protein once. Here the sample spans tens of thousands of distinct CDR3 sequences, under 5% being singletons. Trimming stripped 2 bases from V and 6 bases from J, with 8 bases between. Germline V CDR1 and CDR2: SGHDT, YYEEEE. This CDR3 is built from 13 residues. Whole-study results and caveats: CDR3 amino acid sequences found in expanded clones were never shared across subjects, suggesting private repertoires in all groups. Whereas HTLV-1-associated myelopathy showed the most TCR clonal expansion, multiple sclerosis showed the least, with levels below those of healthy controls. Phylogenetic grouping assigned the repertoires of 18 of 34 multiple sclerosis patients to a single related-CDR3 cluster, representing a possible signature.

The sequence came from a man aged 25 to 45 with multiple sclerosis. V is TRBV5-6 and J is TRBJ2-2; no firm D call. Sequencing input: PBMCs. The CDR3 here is CASSLRTPGELFF. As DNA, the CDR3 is TGTGCCAGCAGCTTACGGACCCCCGGGGAGCTGTTTTTT.